The T cell receptor beta chain described here comes from a study of T-cell memory formation after mild COVID-19. Libraries for TCRalpha and TCRbeta carried sample barcodes and unique molecular identifiers via 5'RACE. TCRdb reanalysed the 5' RACE reads using MiXCR and keeps one entry per CDR3 protein. This sample has 410,000 or so distinct CDR3 sequences, with under 25% found just once. The germline gives CDR1 SGHRS, CDR2 YFSETQ. The CDR3 has 13 residues. V was trimmed by 0 bases and J by 7 bases, leaving 10 bases between them. Sequenced: PBMCs or a T cell subset sorted from them (not recorded which). This TCR came from an adult woman who had mild COVID-19 (a few samples of this study predate the infection). Cell type and time point are not known. The chain recombines TRBV5-1 with TRBJ2-5, with unresolved D. The DNA of the CDR3 is TGCGCCAGCAGCTTGGAAGCCACCGGGACCCAGTACTTC. It encodes CASSLEATGTQYF.